These T cell receptor beta chains were read from a single sample in a study of PD-1 blockade in classical Hodgkin lymphoma. Clones were read by immunoSEQ multiplex PCR, and TCRdb kept only the in-frame ones, dropping some. The sample records some 45,000 clones, 88% being singletons. The material was peripheral blood mononuclear cells (PBMCs), obtained at baseline. The receptors come from a human donor with classical Hodgkin lymphoma. Both conserved end residues are part of each CDR3. The order of the fields is clone size, V gene, CDR3 length, J gene, D gene, CDR3 protein, CDR3 DNA. A D gene is named only where the DNA matches it firmly. Clone size, where shown, is once, few, many, or a class for clones that have expanded.

-	TRBV18	13	TRBJ1-5	-	CASSPHSNQPQHF	TGTGCCAGCTCACCCCATAGCAATCAGCCCCAGCATTTT
-	TRBV5-1	14	TRBJ1-1	TRBD1	CASSLTGGNTEAFF	TGCGCCAGCAGCCTGACAGGGGGCAACACTGAAGCTTTCTTT
once	TRBV6-5	15	TRBJ2-1	TRBD2	CASSTLAGGNNEQFF	TGTGCCAGCAGTACGCTAGCGGGAGGTAACAATGAGCAGTTCTTC
-	TRBV5-4	13	TRBJ1-4	TRBD1	CASRPQGGEKLFF	TGTGCCAGCAGACCACAGGGGGGTGAAAAACTGTTTTTT
-	TRBV15	14	TRBJ1-2	-	CATSRDRATYGYTF	TGTGCCACCAGCAGAGATCGAGCTACTTATGGCTACACCTTC
-	TRBV28	17	TRBJ2-1	TRBD2	CASRRYPSGETAQGRFF	TGTGCCAGCAGGCGATACCCTAGCGGGGAAACGGCACAAGGACGGTTCTTC
few	TRBV7-9	13	TRBJ2-2	-	CASSQGGSGELFF	TGTGCCAGCAGCCAAGGGGGGTCCGGGGAGCTGTTTTTT
-	TRBV28	14	TRBJ2-4	-	CASGLGLAKNIQYF	TGTGCCAGCGGACTGGGACTAGCCAAAAACATTCAGTACTTC
-	TRBV4-1	15	TRBJ2-7	-	CASSQDRQTSYEQYF	TGCGCCAGCAGCCAAGATCGGCAGACCTCCTACGAGCAGTACTTC
-	TRBV13	15	TRBJ2-2	TRBD2	CASSSRTRFSGELFF	TGTGCCAGCAGCTCCCGGACTAGATTTTCCGGGGAGCTGTTTTTT
-	TRBV7-6	16	TRBJ2-7	TRBD2	CASSFLTSGGAYEQYF	TGTGCCAGCAGCTTCTTAACTAGCGGGGGGGCCTACGAGCAGTACTTC
-	TRBV2	9	TRBJ2-1	-	CSPYNEQFF	TGTTCTCCCTACAATGAGCAGTTCTTC
once	TRBV28	14	TRBJ1-5	-	CASSSRPVLPPQHF	TGTGCCAGCAGTTCCAGACCCGTGCTCCCCCCCCAGCATTTT
-	TRBV6-5	15	TRBJ2-3	-	CASRVTGGRGDTQYF	TGTGCCAGCAGGGTGACTGGGGGTAGGGGAGATACGCAGTATTTT
-	TRBV7-6	15	TRBJ2-5	-	CASSPRTGRGETQYF	TGTGCCAGCAGCCCCAGGACCGGCCGGGGAGAGACCCAGTACTTC
-	TRBV13	16	TRBJ1-1	-	CASSLGWALGDTEAFF	TGTGCCAGCAGCTTGGGATGGGCTCTTGGGGACACTGAAGCTTTCTTT
-	TRBV18	13	TRBJ1-5	-	CASSMLRNQPQHF	TGTGCCAGCTCCATGCTTAGGAATCAGCCCCAGCATTTT
few	TRBV6-4	13	TRBJ2-4	-	CASSEGGENIQYF	TGTGCCAGCAGTGAAGGTGGAGAAAACATTCAGTACTTC
-	TRBV4-1	14	TRBJ1-4	-	CASRRTSTNEKLFF	TGCGCCAGCAGACGGACCTCAACTAATGAAAAACTGTTTTTT
-	TRBV5-4	17	TRBJ1-1	TRBD1	CASSLGPGQDLNTEAFF	TGTGCCAGCAGCTTGGGGCCGGGACAGGATTTGAACACTGAAGCTTTCTTT
-	TRBV6-1	16	TRBJ2-5	TRBD2	CASSEVALAGGETQYF	TGTGCCAGCAGTGAAGTAGCACTAGCGGGGGGAGAGACCCAGTACTTC
once	TRBV27	14	TRBJ2-1	TRBD2	CASRGAGVYNEQFF	TGTGCCAGCAGGGGAGCGGGAGTGTACAATGAGCAGTTCTTC
-	TRBV19	14	TRBJ2-7	-	CASSIGLAGSEQYF	TGTGCCAGTAGTATAGGGCTAGCCGGGAGCGAGCAGTACTTC
-	TRBV11-2	13	TRBJ1-3	-	CASSFASGNTIYF	TGTGCCAGCAGCTTTGCTTCTGGAAACACCATATATTTT
few	TRBV10-2	11	TRBJ1-5	-	CASSEPQPQHF	TGCGCCAGCAGTGAACCTCAGCCCCAGCATTTT
-	TRBV2	14	TRBJ1-4	-	CASSRDTSSEKLFF	TGTGCCAGCAGCCGGGACACGTCTTCCGAAAAACTGTTTTTT
-	TRBV7-9	16	TRBJ1-4	-	CASSLAQQGRGEKLFF	TGTGCCAGCAGCTTAGCGCAACAGGGTCGGGGTGAAAAACTGTTTTTT
-	TRBV7-3	14	TRBJ2-1	-	CASSDSGTASEQFF	TGTGCCAGCAGCGACTCCGGGACGGCAAGTGAGCAGTTCTTC
-	TRBV11-1	12	TRBJ2-7	TRBD2	CASSSGGYEQYF	TGTGCCAGCAGCTCCGGGGGGTACGAGCAGTACTTC
-	TRBV9	15	TRBJ1-3	-	CASSVESGSGNTIYF	TGTGCCAGCAGCGTAGAAAGCGGCTCTGGAAACACCATATATTTT
-	TRBV11-3	13	TRBJ2-7	TRBD1	CASSFRTGNEQYF	TGTGCCAGCAGCTTTAGGACAGGGAACGAGCAGTACTTC
-	TRBV6-5	13	TRBJ2-7	-	CASSYSQGYEQYF	TGTGCCAGCAGTTACTCGCAGGGCTACGAGCAGTACTTC
-	TRBV13	12	TRBJ1-2	-	CASSLRLYGYTF	TGTGCCAGCAGCTTAAGACTATATGGCTACACCTTC
-	TRBV15	12	TRBJ2-3	-	CATSRITDTQYF	TGTGCCACCAGCAGGATAACAGATACGCAGTATTTT
-	TRBV11-2	17	TRBJ2-3	-	CASSFTGGRMGTDTQYF	TGTGCCAGCAGCTTCACGGGCGGGCGTATGGGCACAGATACGCAGTATTTT
-	TRBV27	21	TRBJ2-7	TRBD2	CASSLGVGLAGENGRSYEQYF	TGTGCCAGCAGTTTAGGGGTCGGACTAGCGGGAGAGAATGGAAGGTCCTACGAGCAGTACTTC
-	TRBV19	15	TRBJ1-5	-	CASSIVPRGNQPQHF	TGTGCCAGTAGTATTGTCCCCAGGGGCAATCAGCCCCAGCATTTT
-	TRBV7-9	17	TRBJ1-2	-	CASSLVPRGIGNYGYTF	TGTGCCAGCAGCTTAGTCCCGAGGGGGATAGGCAACTATGGCTACACCTTC
few	TRBV28	13	TRBJ1-2	-	CASSFQGVRGYTF	TGTGCCAGCAGTTTTCAGGGAGTGAGGGGCTACACCTTC
-	TRBV23-1	13	TRBJ2-7	TRBD1	CASSQVTGVEQYF	TGCGCCAGCAGTCAAGTGACAGGGGTCGAGCAGTACTTC
-	TRBV7-2	13	TRBJ1-6	TRBD1	CASSRTGDSPLHF	TGTGCCAGCAGCAGGACAGGGGACTCACCCCTCCACTTT
-	TRBV27	13	TRBJ2-5	-	CASRPGTGETQYF	TGTGCCAGCAGGCCCGGGACTGGAGAGACCCAGTACTTC
-	TRBV6-5	14	TRBJ2-5	TRBD1	CASSKDRVQETQYF	TGTGCCAGCAGTAAAGACAGGGTCCAAGAGACCCAGTACTTC
-	TRBV9	18	TRBJ1-4	-	CASSVEGEGPATNEKLFF	TGTGCCAGCAGCGTAGAAGGGGAGGGCCCTGCAACTAATGAAAAACTGTTTTTT
few	TRBV7-2	17	TRBJ2-2	-	CASSLDPRGDDTGELFF	TGTGCCAGCAGCTTAGACCCGCGAGGGGATGACACCGGGGAGCTGTTTTTT
-	TRBV5-1	15	TRBJ2-2	-	CASSLGHKNTGELFF	TGCGCCAGCAGCTTGGGACATAAGAACACCGGGGAGCTGTTTTTT
-	TRBV28	14	TRBJ2-7	TRBD1	CASRPGQANLEQYF	TGTGCCAGCAGGCCGGGACAGGCGAACCTCGAGCAGTACTTC
-	TRBV6-1	15	TRBJ2-7	-	CASSEVSGSSYEQYF	TGTGCCAGCAGTGAAGTCTCAGGGTCCTCCTACGAGCAGTACTTC
few	TRBV19	15	TRBJ1-5	-	CASSIGEGNSQPQHF	TGTGCCAGTAGTATAGGCGAAGGGAACAGCCAGCCCCAGCATTTT
-	TRBV4-2	14	TRBJ2-3	-	CASSQDLPSDTQYF	TGTGCCAGCAGCCAAGATCTCCCTAGTGATACGCAGTATTTT